This TCR beta chain was captured in a study of control samples from healthy donors and cancer patients. Per the germline V gene, CDR1 is SGHVS and CDR2 is FQNEAQ. There are 17 residues in the CDR3. V was clipped by 2 bases and J by 4 bases, with 20 bases between them. The data were produced by immunoSEQ multiplex PCR, yet TCRdb's version contains in-frame clones alone and is incomplete. Counted here are some 120,000 clones, approximately 90% occurring once; the ten biggest clones make up about 2.5%. Source material: blood. The chain uses TRBV7-8 and TRBJ2-5; either TRBD1 or TRBD2 may fit D (6 bases each). This TCR was recovered from a woman aged 70-85 years in good health. Written as DNA, the CDR3 is TGTGCCAGCAGCTTATATCCGGGGGACATCGAGCGAGAGACCCAGTACTTC. It is translated as CASSLYPGDIERETQYF.